Here is one TCR beta chain with its context. The data originate from a study of cytomegalovirus exposure and HLA in healthy donors. This CDR3 is built from 14 residues. Germline V gene lookup returns CDR1 LNHDA and CDR2 SQIVND (reference sequence). Trimming pared 3 bases from V and 7 bases from J, leaving 13 bases between. Use of 60 Vbeta and 13 Jbeta primers characterized the PCR. Libraries were prepared by immunoSEQ multiplex PCR; TCRdb keeps only in-frame clonotypes and omits some of them. The table lists under 200,000 clones, less than 80% of them singletons. This TCR was sampled from a man aged 40-49 years in good health and CMV-seronegative. Material for sequencing was PBMCs. The chain carries TRBV19 and TRBJ2-1; D gene ambiguous. The CDR3 is CASSMGPGVNEQFF. CDR3 nucleotide sequence: TGTGCCAGTAGTATGGGCCCCGGTGTAAATGAGCAGTTCTTC.